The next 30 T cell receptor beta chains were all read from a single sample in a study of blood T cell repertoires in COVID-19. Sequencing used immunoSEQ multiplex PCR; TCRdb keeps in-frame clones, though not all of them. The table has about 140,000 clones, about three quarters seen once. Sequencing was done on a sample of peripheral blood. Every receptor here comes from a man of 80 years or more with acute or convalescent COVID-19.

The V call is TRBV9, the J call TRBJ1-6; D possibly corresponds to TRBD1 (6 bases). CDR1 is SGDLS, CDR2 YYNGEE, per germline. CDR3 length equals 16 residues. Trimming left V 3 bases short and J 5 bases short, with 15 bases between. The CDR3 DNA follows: TGTGCCAGCAGCGCCCCGGGGGGACAAAATAATTCACCCCTCCACTTT. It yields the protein CASSAPGGQNNSPLHF.

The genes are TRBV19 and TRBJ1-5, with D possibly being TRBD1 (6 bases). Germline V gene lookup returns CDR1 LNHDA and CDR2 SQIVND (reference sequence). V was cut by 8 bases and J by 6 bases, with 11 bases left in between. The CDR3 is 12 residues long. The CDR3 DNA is TGTGCCAGTGGGGACATCTCTCAGCCCCAGCATTTT. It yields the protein CASGDISQPQHF.

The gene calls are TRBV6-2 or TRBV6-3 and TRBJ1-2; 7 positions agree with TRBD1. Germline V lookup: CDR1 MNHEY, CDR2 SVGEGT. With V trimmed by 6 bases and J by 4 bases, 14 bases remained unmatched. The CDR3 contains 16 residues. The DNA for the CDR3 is TGTGCCAGCAGCCCGCAAGGCCTGACAGGGAGCTATGGCTACACCTTC. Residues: CASSPQGLTGSYGYTF.

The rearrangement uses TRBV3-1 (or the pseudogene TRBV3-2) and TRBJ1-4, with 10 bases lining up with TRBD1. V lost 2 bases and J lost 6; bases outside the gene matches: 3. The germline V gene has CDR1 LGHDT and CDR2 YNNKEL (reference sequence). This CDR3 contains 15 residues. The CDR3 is CASSQTGTGDEKLFF. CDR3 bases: TGTGCCAGCAGCCAAACCGGGACAGGGGATGAAAAACTGTTTTTT.

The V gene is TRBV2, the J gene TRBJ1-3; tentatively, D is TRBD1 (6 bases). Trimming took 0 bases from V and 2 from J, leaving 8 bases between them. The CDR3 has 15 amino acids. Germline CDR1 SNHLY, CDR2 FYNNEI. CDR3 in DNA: TGTGCCAGCAGTGAAGCAGGGGGAACTGGAAACACCATATATTTT. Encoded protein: CASSEAGGTGNTIYF.

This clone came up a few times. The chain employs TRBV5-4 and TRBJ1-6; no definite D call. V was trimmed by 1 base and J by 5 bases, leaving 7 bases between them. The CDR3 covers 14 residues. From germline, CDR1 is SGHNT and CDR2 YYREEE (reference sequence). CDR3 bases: TGTGCCAGCAGCTTGCGGGAGGATAATTCACCCCTCCACTTT. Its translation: CASSLREDNSPLHF.

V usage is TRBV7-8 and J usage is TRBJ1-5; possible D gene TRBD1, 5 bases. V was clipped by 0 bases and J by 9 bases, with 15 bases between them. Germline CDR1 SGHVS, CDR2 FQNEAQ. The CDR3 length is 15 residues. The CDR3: CASSLAGLGGGPQHF. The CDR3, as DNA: TGTGCCAGCAGCTTAGCTGGGCTGGGGGGTGGGCCCCAGCATTTT.

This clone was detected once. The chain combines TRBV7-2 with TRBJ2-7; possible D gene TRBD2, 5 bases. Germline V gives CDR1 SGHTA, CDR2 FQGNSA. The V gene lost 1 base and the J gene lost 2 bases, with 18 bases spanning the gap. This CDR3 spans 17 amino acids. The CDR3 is CASSLGPLATSPYEQYF. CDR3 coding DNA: TGTGCCAGCAGCTTAGGACCCCTAGCCACCAGTCCCTACGAGCAGTACTTC.

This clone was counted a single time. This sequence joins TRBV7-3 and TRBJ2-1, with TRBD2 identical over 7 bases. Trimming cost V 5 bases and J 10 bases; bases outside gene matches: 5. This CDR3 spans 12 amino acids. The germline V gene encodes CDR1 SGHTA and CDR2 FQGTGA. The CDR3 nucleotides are TGTGCCAGCAGCCAATGGGGAGGGGAGCAGTTCTTC. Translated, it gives CASSQWGGEQFF.

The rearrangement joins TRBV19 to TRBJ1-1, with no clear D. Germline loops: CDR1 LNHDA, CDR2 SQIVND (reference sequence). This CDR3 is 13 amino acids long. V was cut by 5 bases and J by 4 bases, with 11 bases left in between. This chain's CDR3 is CASSQGVGTEAFF. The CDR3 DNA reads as TGTGCCAGTAGTCAAGGAGTAGGCACTGAAGCTTTCTTT. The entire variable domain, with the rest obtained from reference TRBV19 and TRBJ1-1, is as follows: DGGITQSPKYLFRKEGQNVTLSCEQNLNHDAMYWYRQDPGQGLRLIYYSQIVNDFQKGDIAEGYSVSREKKESFPLTVTSAQKNPTAFYLCASSQGVGTEAFFGQGTRLTVV.

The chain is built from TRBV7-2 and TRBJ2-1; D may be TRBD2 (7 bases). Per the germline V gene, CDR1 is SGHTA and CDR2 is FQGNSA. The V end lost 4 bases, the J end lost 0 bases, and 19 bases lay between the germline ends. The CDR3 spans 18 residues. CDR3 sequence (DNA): TGTGCCAGCAGCTCTTCGCTGAGGGGGGGCCCCTCCTACAATGAGCAGTTCTTC. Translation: CASSSSLRGGPSYNEQFF.

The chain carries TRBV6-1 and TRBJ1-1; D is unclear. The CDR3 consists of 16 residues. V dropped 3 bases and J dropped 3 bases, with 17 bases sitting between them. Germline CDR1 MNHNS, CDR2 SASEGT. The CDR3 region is CASSDLRGFGDTEAFF. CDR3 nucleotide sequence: TGTGCCAGCAGTGACCTGAGAGGGTTCGGAGACACTGAAGCTTTCTTT.

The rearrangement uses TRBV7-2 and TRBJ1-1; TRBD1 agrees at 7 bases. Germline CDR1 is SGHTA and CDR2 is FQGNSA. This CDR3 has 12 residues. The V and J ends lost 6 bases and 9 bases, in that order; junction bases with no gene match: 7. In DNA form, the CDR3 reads TGTGCCAGCAGTCTAAACAGGGGAAAAGCTTTCTTT. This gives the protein CASSLNRGKAFF.

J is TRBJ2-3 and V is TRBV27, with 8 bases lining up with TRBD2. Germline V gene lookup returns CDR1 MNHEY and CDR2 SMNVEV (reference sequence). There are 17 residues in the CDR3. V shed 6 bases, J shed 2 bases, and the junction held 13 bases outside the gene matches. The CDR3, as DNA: TGTGCCAGCAGACCCGCCGGTAGCGGGGCCCTCACAGATACGCAGTATTTT. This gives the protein CASRPAGSGALTDTQYF.

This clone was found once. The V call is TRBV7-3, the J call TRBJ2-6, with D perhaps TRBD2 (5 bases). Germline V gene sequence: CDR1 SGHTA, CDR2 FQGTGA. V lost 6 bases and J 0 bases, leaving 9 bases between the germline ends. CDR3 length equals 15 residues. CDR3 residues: CASRWERSGANVLTF. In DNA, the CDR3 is TGTGCCAGCAGGTGGGAGCGCTCTGGGGCCAACGTCCTGACTTTC.

In DNA form, the CDR3 reads TGTGCCAGCAGTGAACAAGCAGGGGCGAGACACAATCAGCCCCAGCATTTT. Its protein product is CASSEQAGARHNQPQHF. This chain connects TRBV6-1 to TRBJ1-5; tentatively, D is TRBD1 (6 bases). Per germline, CDR1 MNHNS and CDR2 SASEGT. V was cut by 2 bases and J by 3 bases, with 17 bases left in between. This CDR3 is 17 amino acids long.

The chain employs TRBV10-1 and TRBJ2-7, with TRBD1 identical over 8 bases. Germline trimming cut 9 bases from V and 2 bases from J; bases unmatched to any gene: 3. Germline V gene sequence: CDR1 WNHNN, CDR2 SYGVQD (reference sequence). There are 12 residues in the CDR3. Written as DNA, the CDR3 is TGCGCCAGGGGACAGGCGGCCTACGAGCAGTACTTC. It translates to CARGQAAYEQYF.

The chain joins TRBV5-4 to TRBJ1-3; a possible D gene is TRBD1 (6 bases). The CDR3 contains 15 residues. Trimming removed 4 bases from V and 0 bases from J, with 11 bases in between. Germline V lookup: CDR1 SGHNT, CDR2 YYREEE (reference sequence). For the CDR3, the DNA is TGTGCCAGCAGCGTTGGACAGATCTCTGGAAACACCATATATTTT. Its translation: CASSVGQISGNTIYF. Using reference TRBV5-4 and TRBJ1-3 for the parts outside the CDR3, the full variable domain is ETGVTQSPTHLIKTRGQQVTLRCSSQSGHNTVSWYQQALGQGPQFIFQYYREEENGRGNFPPRFSGLQFPNYSSELNVNALELDDSALYLCASSVGQISGNTIYFGEGSWLTVV.

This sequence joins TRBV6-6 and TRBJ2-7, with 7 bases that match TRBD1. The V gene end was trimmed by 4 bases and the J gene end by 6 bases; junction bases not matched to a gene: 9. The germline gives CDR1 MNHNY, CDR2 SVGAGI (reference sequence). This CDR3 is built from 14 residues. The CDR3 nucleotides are TGTGCCAGCAGTTGGCCGGGACAGCAGAGCGAGCAGTACTTC. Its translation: CASSWPGQQSEQYF.

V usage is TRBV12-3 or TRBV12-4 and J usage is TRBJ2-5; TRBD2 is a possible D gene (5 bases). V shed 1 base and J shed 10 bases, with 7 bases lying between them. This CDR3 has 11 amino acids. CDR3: CASSLGGNQYF. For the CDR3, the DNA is TGTGCCAGCAGTTTAGGAGGGAACCAGTACTTC.

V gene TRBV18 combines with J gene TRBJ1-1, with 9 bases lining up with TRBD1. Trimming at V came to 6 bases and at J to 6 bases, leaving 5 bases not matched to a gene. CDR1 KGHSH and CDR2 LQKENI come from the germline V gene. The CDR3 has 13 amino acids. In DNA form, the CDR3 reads TGTGCCAGCTCTCGGACAGGGGCCTCTGAAGCTTTCTTT. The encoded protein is CASSRTGASEAFF.

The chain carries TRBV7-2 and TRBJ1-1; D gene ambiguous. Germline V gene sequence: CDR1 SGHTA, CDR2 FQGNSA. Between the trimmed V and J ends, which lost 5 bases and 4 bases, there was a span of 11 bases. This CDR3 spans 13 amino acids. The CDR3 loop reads CASSLPTSTEAFF. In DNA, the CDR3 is TGTGCCAGCAGCCTTCCGACAAGCACTGAAGCTTTCTTT. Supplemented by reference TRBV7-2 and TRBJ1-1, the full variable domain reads GAGVSQSPSNKVTEKGKDVELRCDPISGHTALYWYRQSLGQGLEFLIYFQGNSAPDKSGLPSDRFSAERTGGSVSTLTIQRTQQEDSAVYLCASSLPTSTEAFFGQGTRLTVV.

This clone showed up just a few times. As DNA, the CDR3 is TGCAGCGTTGAATTAGCAAATACCTACAATGAGCAGTTCTTC. Its protein is CSVELANTYNEQFF. The genes are TRBV29-1 and TRBJ2-1; D is undetermined. This CDR3 spans 14 amino acids. Trimming took off 2 bases at V and 2 bases at J, with 10 bases between the two ends. The germline CDR1 and CDR2 sequences are SQVTM and ANQGSEA.

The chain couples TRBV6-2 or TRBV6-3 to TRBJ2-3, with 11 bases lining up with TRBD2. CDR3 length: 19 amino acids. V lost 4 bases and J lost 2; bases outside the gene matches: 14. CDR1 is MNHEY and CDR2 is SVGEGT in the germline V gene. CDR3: CASSSHPGRTSGYTDTQYF. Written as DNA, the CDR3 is TGTGCCAGCAGTTCACACCCCGGCAGGACTAGCGGGTACACAGATACGCAGTATTTT.

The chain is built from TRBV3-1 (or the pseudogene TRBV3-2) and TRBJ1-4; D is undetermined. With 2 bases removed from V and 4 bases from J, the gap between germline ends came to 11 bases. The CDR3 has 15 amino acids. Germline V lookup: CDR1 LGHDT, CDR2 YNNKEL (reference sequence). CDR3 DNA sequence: TGTGCCAGCAGCCAATATGGCCAGGTTAATGAAAAACTGTTTTTT. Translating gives CASSQYGQVNEKLFF.

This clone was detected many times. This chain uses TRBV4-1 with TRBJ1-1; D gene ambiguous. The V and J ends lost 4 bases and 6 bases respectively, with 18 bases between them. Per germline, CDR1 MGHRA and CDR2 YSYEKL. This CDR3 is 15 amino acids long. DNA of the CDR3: TGCGCCAGCAGCCGCCCAGCTGGAGGTGCGGCTGAAGCTTTCTTT. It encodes CASSRPAGGAAEAFF.

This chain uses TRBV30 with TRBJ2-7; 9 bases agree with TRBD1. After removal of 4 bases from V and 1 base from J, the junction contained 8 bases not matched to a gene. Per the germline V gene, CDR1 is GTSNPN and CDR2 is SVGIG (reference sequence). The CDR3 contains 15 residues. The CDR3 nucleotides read TGTGCCTGGACTATCAGGACAGGGGTTTCCTACGAGCAGTACTTC. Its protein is CAWTIRTGVSYEQYF.

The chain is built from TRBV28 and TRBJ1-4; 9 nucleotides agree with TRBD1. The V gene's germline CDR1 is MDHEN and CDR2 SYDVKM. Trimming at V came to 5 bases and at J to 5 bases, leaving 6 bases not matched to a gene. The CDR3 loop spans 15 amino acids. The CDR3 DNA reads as TGTGCCAGCAGTCCGGGACAGGGCGCGAATGAAAAACTGTTTTTT. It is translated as CASSPGQGANEKLFF.

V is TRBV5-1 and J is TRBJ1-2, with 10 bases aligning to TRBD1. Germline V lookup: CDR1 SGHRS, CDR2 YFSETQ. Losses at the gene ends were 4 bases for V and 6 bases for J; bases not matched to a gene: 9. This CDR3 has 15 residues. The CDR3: CASSVDRGQRDGYTF. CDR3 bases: TGCGCCAGCAGCGTAGACAGGGGGCAGAGGGATGGCTACACCTTC.

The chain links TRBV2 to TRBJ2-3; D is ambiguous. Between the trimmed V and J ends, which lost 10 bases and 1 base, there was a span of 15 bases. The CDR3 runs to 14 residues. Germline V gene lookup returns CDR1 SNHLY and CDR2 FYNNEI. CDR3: CANSRQARTDTQYF. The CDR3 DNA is TGTGCCAACTCTCGACAAGCTCGCACAGATACGCAGTATTTT.